This TCR beta chain stems from a study of monozygotic twins with inflammatory bowel disease (dated by TCRdb to the late 2010s). Concerning the study at large: In total, roughly 28 monozygotic twin pairs made up the full study: 19 Danish pairs, all IBD-discordant, plus nine German pairs, of which four were IBD-concordant and five were IBD-discordant. Each individual had, on average, about 151 000 unique TCRalpha sequences and 181 000 unique TCRbeta sequences available for analysis. Within discordant pairs, disease-associated traits were sought mainly by comparing IBD patients with their genetically identical healthy co-twins.

From each donor, a roughly 2.3 ml peripheral blood sample was collected into PAXgene tubes and stored at -80 degrees C. Total RNA was isolated from whole blood with the PAXgene blood miRNA kit on an automated QIAcube, without T cell sorting. Peripheral blood from monozygotic twin pairs who were concordant or discordant for inflammatory bowel disease underwent deep TCRalpha and TCRbeta repertoire profiling using unique molecular barcoding. Smoking habits were recorded for all twin pairs, and individuals were classified as current, former or never smokers. The CDR1 and CDR2 encoded by the germline V gene (reference sequence) are DFQATT and SNEGSKA. Taken from cysteine to phenylalanine, the CDR3 has 15 residues. DNA is not on record. General study outcomes and caveats: Concordant and discordant twins showed no difference in repertoire similarity, possibly because of limited statistical power. Compared with healthy twins, IBD patients had fewer clonotypes in common with other individuals, a difference most pronounced in patients showing signs of disease activity. Because patients received different immunosuppressive treatments, the repertoires may have picked up extra background noise and variability between individuals. Distinction between different T cell subtypes could not be achieved in the analysis. The results gave no support for a single strong signal or clonotype linked to IBD. A decrease in TCRbeta repertoire diversity, as measured by inverse Simpson index, was observed in IBD patients compared with their healthy co-twins.

Comments on this clonotype: Its recognized antigen is unknown.

The library came from 5' RACE. Preparation of each TCR library used approximately 3.5 ug of total RNA. For each sample, cDNA synthesis was carried out in eight separate reactions using SMARTScribe reverse transcriptase. During cDNA synthesis, unique molecular identifiers containing a 6-nucleotide sample barcode were introduced by template switching. TCRalpha and TCRbeta cDNA was amplified in two nested PCRs of roughly 16 and 10 cycles, and bead purification was carried out after each PCR. Before amplification, cDNA was treated with uracil DNA-glycosylase and purified using the QIAquick PCR purification kit. The second PCR added Illumina TruSeq-compatible adapters along with sample-specific barcodes. TapeStation and Qubit were used to check library quality and concentration, and roughly 4.9 ng of each library was pooled. Pooled libraries were sequenced on an Illumina HiSeq2500 single-index Rapid Run with 2 x 100 bp reads and custom sequencing primers. From the authors' description of their analysis: MiGEC version 1.2.6 was used for UMI-based consensus assembly, which corrected PCR and sequencing errors. V(D)J alignment, clonotype assembly and CDR3 extraction were performed with MiXCR version 2.1.1. To normalise gene usage, clonotype sharing and MAIT/NKT TCR abundance, the analysis used the top 1000, 10 000 and 20 000 clonotypes per sample. Diversity was computed as the inverse Simpson index with the vegan R package after downsampling to 27 000 UMIs. Paired Mann-Whitney U tests on discordant twin pairs were used, with Benjamini-Hochberg multiple-testing correction. The reads, reprocessed by TCRdb, yield one row per CDR3 protein sequence and no DNA. The V and J calls and clone size come from TCRdb's table, not from the authors' own analysis. The sample table records 350,000 to 500,000 distinct CDR3 sequences. The top ten clonotypes cover 2.4% of the sample.

Sequencing used blood. The chain is assembled from TRBV20-1 and TRBJ1-5. The sequence was obtained from a human donor with ulcerative colitis or Crohn's disease, or a healthy co-twin of an affected twin (not recorded which). CDR3 loop: CSAIISGRGVQPQYF.